This TCR beta chain was captured by sequencing in a study of shared clonotypes between healthy human individuals. A word on this clone: Other DNA sequences in the same sample also yield this CDR3.

The J segment lost 4 bases and the V segment lost 0 bases, leaving 3 bases of the junction unmatched. This CDR3 region has 15 residues. Looked up from germline, CDR1 is SGDLS and CDR2 is YYNGEE. Sequencing was performed with immunoSEQ multiplex PCR; in TCRdb, only in-frame clones are kept and a portion is missing. The data contain 2 million to 2.5 million clones, roughly 93% of them singletons. The sequence derives from a young man in good health. Some clones in this sample may be carry-over from other donors' samples. The chain is built from TRBV9 and TRBJ2-1; 8 bases line up with TRBD2. Sequencing used naive CD4+ T cells from PBMCs. Subset given: CD45RA+ positively selected. CDR3 loop: CASSVVSGGYNEQFF. CDR3 in DNA: TGTGCCAGCAGCGTAGTCAGCGGGGGATACAATGAGCAGTTCTTC.